Here is one T cell receptor (beta chain) with its context. The source of the sample is a study of siplizumab effects on memory and regulatory T cells. Germline V gives CDR1 SGHRS, CDR2 YFSETQ. V lost 4 bases to trimming and J lost 4 bases, with 11 bases between them. This CDR3 comprises 13 residues. Sequencing used immunoSEQ multiplex PCR; TCRdb keeps in-frame clones, though not all of them. The repertoire has some 41,000 clones, about 90% of them found once; the top ten carry roughly 0.25%. The sample taken for sequencing was naive CD4+ T cells sorted from blood. This clonotype originated in a human donor in good health. The rearrangement uses TRBV5-1 and TRBJ2-5; no reliable D call. The CDR3 reads CASSIQWGETQYF. The CDR3, as DNA: TGCGCCAGCAGCATACAGTGGGGAGAGACCCAGTACTTC. The variable domain in full, with the rest retrieved from reference TRBV5-1 and TRBJ2-5, is KAGVTQTPRYLIKTRGQQVTLSCSPISGHRSVSWYQQTPGQGLQFLFEYFSETQRNKGNFPGRFSGRQFSNSRSEMNVSTLELGDSALYLCASSIQWGETQYFGPGTRLLVL.